This T cell receptor (beta chain) was profiled in a study of CD8 T cells in ankylosing spondylitis. Study-wide results and limits: Ankylosing spondylitis blood seemed to carry a telltale TCR beta motif made of about 8 highly homologous variants.

There are 14 residues in the CDR3. Germline V gene sequence: CDR1 SEHNR, CDR2 FQNEAQ (reference sequence). The ends lost 1 base at V and 7 bases at J; junction bases unmatched: 5. For TCR beta, libraries came from quantitative 5'-RACE with molecular barcodes. TCRdb re-called the 5' RACE reads with MiXCR, one entry per CDR3 protein. The sample consists of about 500,000 distinct CDR3 sequences, roughly 13% of them appearing once. Turning to this clonotype: Its antigen remains unknown.

Sequencing input: blood, either unsorted or a sorted T cell fraction (not recorded which). This chain links TRBV7-9 with TRBJ2-3; 7 nucleotides agree with TRBD2. The sequence was obtained from a male donor with ankylosing spondylitis. Here the CDR3 reads CASSLEGGPYTQYF. The CDR3 bases are TGTGCCAGCAGCTTAGAGGGAGGGCCGTATACGCAGTATTTT. Complete variable domain (other parts from reference TRBV7-9 and TRBJ2-3): DTGVSQNPRHKITKRGQNVTFRCDPISEHNRLYWYRQTLGQGPEFLTYFQNEAQLEKSRLLSDRFSAERPKGSFSTLEIQRTEQGDSAMYLCASSLEGGPYTQYFGPGTRLTVL.